This entry describes one T cell receptor beta chain. Its antigen is undetermined. This entry is derived from a study of cytomegalovirus exposure and HLA in healthy donors. Sequenced by immunoSEQ multiplex PCR; TCRdb stores in-frame clones only, minus some. This table holds approximately 170,000 clones, approximately 88% found once. The study, taken as a whole, reports: Most sequenced TCRs were rare (though some public TCRs occurred in many donors). The authors enumerated around 150 TCR beta chains as linked to cytomegalovirus. TCR clusters originating in the first cohort tended to co-occur in the 100 to 150 validation repertoires, according to a later analysis.

The V end was cut by 0 bases, the J end by 1 base, with 12 bases between. This CDR3 has 15 amino acids. Germline CDR1 GTSNPN, CDR2 SVGIG (reference sequence). The receptor was derived from a man between 25 and 39 years old in good health and CMV-seropositive. Sequences were obtained from PBMCs. The V call is TRBV30, the J call TRBJ1-1, with no clear D. In DNA, the CDR3 is TGTGCCTGGAGTGTACCGAACTTCGGGAACACTGAAGCTTTCTTT. This sequence encodes CAWSVPNFGNTEAFF.